These 15 T cell receptor beta chains originate from one sample sequenced in a study of T cell responses to AZD1222 COVID-19 vaccine. Produced via immunoSEQ multiplex PCR; TCRdb's table is partial and in-frame only. Among 110,000 to 150,000 clones listed, over 90% were seen once. Sequenced here: peripheral blood, sampled on day 0 of AZD1222 vaccination. All receptors derive from an adult in good health.

The gene calls are TRBV7-2 and TRBJ2-3; D not certain. Germline CDR1 is SGHTA and CDR2 is FQGNSA. V was pared by 1 base and J by 3 bases, with 11 bases between. This CDR3 has 15 residues. CDR3 sequence reads: CASSLEAVATDTQYF. As DNA, the CDR3 is TGTGCCAGCAGCTTAGAGGCGGTAGCTACAGATACGCAGTATTTT.

The chain employs TRBV7-3 and TRBJ2-5, with 10 bases matching TRBD1. V dropped 0 bases and J dropped 5; count of bases not matched to a gene: 9. This CDR3 contains 17 residues. The germline V gene encodes CDR1 SGHTA and CDR2 FQGTGA. CDR3 DNA sequence: TGTGCCAGCAGCTTAACCCCGACAGGGGGCTTCTGGGAGACCCAGTACTTC. Residues: CASSLTPTGGFWETQYF.

The chain joins TRBV29-1 to TRBJ1-2; 9 nucleotides match TRBD1. V shed 1 base and J 2 bases; nucleotides not matched to a gene: 5. CDR3 length: 15 amino acids. Germline V gene data show CDR1 as SQVTM and CDR2 as ANQGSEA. Here the CDR3 DNA reads TGCAGCGTTGAAGGAGGACAGGGGACAAACTATGGCTACACCTTC. Its protein product is CSVEGGQGTNYGYTF.

The chain recombines TRBV4-1 with TRBJ2-7; 7 bases map to TRBD1. From germline, CDR1 is MGHRA and CDR2 YSYEKL. The junction had 9 bases not matched to a gene; V was cut back by 4 bases and J by 3 bases. The CDR3 runs 15 residues. The CDR3: CASSRTGQANYEQYF. The DNA for the CDR3 is TGCGCCAGCAGCCGGACCGGACAGGCGAACTACGAGCAGTACTTC.

Only a few counts were recorded for this clone. The CDR3 DNA sequence: TGCGCCAGCAGCTTAGGCGGGATATCCTACAATGAGCAGTTCTTC. Its translation is CASSLGGISYNEQFF. This chain uses TRBV5-1 with TRBJ2-1; D is perhaps TRBD2 (6 bases). Trimming left V 2 bases short and J 1 base short, with 10 bases between. The CDR3 sequence is 15 residues long. In germline, CDR1 is SGHRS, CDR2 YFSETQ.

This clone was seen just once. The J gene is TRBJ1-2, the V gene TRBV29-1; D gene unclear. The germline CDR1 and CDR2 sequences are SQVTM and ANQGSEA. The CDR3 runs 13 residues. Trimming took off 7 bases at V and 0 bases at J, with 12 bases between the two ends. The CDR3 sequence: CSARIGANYGYTF. As DNA, the CDR3 is TGCAGCGCGAGAATCGGAGCTAACTATGGCTACACCTTC. The full variable domain, its missing parts supplied by reference TRBV29-1 and TRBJ1-2, is SAVISQKPSRDICQRGTSLTIQCQVDSQVTMMFWYRQQPGQSLTLIATANQGSEATYESGFVIDKFPISRPNLTFSTLTVSNMSPEDSSIYLCSARIGANYGYTFGSGTRLTVV.

In this sample, this clone turned up once. The chain recombines TRBV30 with TRBJ2-5; 7 bases match TRBD2. J was trimmed by 4 bases and V by 0 bases; bases with no gene match: 8. CDR1 and CDR2 (germline): GTSNPN, SVGIG (reference sequence). The CDR3 loop spans 15 amino acids. The CDR3 region has the DNA TGTGCCTGGAGTGTACTGGGAGGGAGGGGAGAGACCCAGTACTTC. Protein sequence: CAWSVLGGRGETQYF.

This clone was counted a single time. This chain connects TRBV5-1 to TRBJ1-1; D remains ambiguous. This CDR3 has 14 residues. V lost 4 bases to trimming and J lost 1 base, with 11 bases between them. Germline V gene lookup returns CDR1 SGHRS and CDR2 YFSETQ. The CDR3 reads CASSLNTANTEAFF. CDR3 in DNA: TGCGCCAGCAGCCTGAACACAGCGAACACTGAAGCTTTCTTT.

The chain is built from TRBV5-5 and TRBJ2-2; D gene uncertain. The CDR3 totals 16 residues. Per germline, CDR1 SGHKS and CDR2 YYEKEE (reference sequence). V shed 0 bases and J shed 1 base, with 10 bases lying between them. This chain's CDR3 is CASSLGLYMNTGELFF. The CDR3 DNA reads as TGTGCCAGCAGCTTGGGATTGTACATGAACACCGGGGAGCTGTTTTTT.

The chain combines TRBV6-5 with TRBJ2-1; the D call may be TRBD1 or TRBD2 (5 bases each). This CDR3 spans 15 amino acids. V dropped 6 bases and J dropped 4 bases, with 16 bases sitting between them. Per the germline V gene, CDR1 is MNHEY and CDR2 is SVGAGI. CDR3 in amino acids: CASRDYLGDYNEQFF. DNA of the CDR3: TGTGCCAGCAGAGACTACTTAGGGGATTACAATGAGCAGTTCTTC.

The rearrangement joins TRBV29-1 to TRBJ1-3, with a weak D call TRBD1 (5 bases). The germline V gene encodes CDR1 SQVTM and CDR2 ANQGSEA. V was trimmed by 7 bases and J by 4 bases, leaving 20 bases between them. The CDR3 totals 15 residues. The CDR3 loop reads CSALSVPGLGNTIYF. CDR3 DNA: TGCAGCGCTCTTTCCGTACCAGGGTTGGGAAACACCATATATTTT.

J is TRBJ2-3 and V is TRBV24-1; 7 positions match TRBD2. The CDR3 covers 16 residues. Trimming removed 1 base from V and 4 bases from J; junction bases left unmatched: 7. The germline CDR1 and CDR2 sequences are KGHDR and SFDVKD. The CDR3 region has the DNA TGTGCCACCAGTGATTTTGCGGGAGAGGACCCAGATACGCAGTATTTT. Its protein product is CATSDFAGEDPDTQYF.

The J gene is TRBJ2-1, the V gene TRBV4-1, with D perhaps matching TRBD1 or TRBD2 (6 bases each). Germline CDR1 and CDR2: MGHRA and YSYEKL. This CDR3 comprises 17 residues. V was cut by 0 bases and J by 5 bases, with 17 bases left in between. This CDR3 reads CASSQEEGGVENNEQFF. CDR3 sequence (DNA): TGCGCCAGCAGCCAAGAAGAGGGGGGAGTTGAAAACAATGAGCAGTTCTTC.

The table lists this clone with a count of one. This chain links TRBV5-1 with TRBJ2-7, with 10 bases aligning to TRBD1. Trimming cost V 4 bases and J 0 bases; bases outside gene matches: 10. CDR3 length equals 17 residues. Germline loops: CDR1 SGHRS, CDR2 YFSETQ. The CDR3, as DNA: TGCGCCAGCAGCCCGAACATCCGGACAGGGGGCTCCTACGAGCAGTACTTC. The encoded protein is CASSPNIRTGGSYEQYF. The variable domain in full, with the rest retrieved from reference TRBV5-1 and TRBJ2-7, is KAGVTQTPRYLIKTRGQQVTLSCSPISGHRSVSWYQQTPGQGLQFLFEYFSETQRNKGNFPGRFSGRQFSNSRSEMNVSTLELGDSALYLCASSPNIRTGGSYEQYFGPGTRLTVT.

The chain recombines TRBV6-2 or TRBV6-3 with TRBJ2-7, with D tentatively TRBD1 or TRBD2 (6 bases each). This CDR3 comprises 18 residues. V was cut by 0 bases and J by 2 bases, with 20 bases left in between. Germline loops: CDR1 MNHEY, CDR2 SVGEGT. CDR3 loop: CASSYSGRKRGGTYEQYF. CDR3 nucleotides: TGTGCCAGCAGTTACTCAGGAAGAAAACGAGGGGGGACCTACGAGCAGTACTTC.